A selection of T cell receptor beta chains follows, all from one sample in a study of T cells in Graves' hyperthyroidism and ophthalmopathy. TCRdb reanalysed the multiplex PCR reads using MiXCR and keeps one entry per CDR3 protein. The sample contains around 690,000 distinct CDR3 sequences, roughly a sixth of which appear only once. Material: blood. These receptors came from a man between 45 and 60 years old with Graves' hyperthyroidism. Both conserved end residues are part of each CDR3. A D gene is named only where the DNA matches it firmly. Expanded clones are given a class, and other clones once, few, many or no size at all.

CDR3aa: CASSLRTVGAFF
CDR3nt: TGTGCCAGCAGTTTAAGGACAGTGGGGGCTTTCTTT
v_gene: TRBV28
j_gene: TRBJ1-1
abundance: -
d_gene: -

CDR3aa: CASSGGTRGRETQYF
CDR3nt: TGCGCCAGCAGTGGAGGGACTCGTGGGAGAGAGACCCAGTACTTC
v_gene: TRBV5-1
j_gene: TRBJ2-5
abundance: -
d_gene: -

CDR3aa: CASSLRRFYNEQFF
CDR3nt: TGTGCCAGCAGTTTACGGCGGTTCTACAATGAGCAGTTCTTC
v_gene: TRBV28
j_gene: TRBJ2-1
abundance: many
d_gene: -

CDR3aa: CASRRTGLNEKLFF
CDR3nt: TGTGCCAGCAGGCGGACAGGGTTAAACGAAAAACTGTTTTTT
v_gene: TRBV6-1
j_gene: TRBJ1-4
abundance: -
d_gene: TRBD1

CDR3aa: CATRGGTGELFF
CDR3nt: TGTGCCACCAGGGGAGGGACCGGGGAGCTGTTTTTT
v_gene: TRBV24-1
j_gene: TRBJ2-2
abundance: -
d_gene: TRBD2

CDR3aa: CASSEGFRVGEYTEAFF
CDR3nt: TGTGCCAGCAGCGAGGGTTTCAGGGTTGGAGAGTACACTGAAGCTTTCTTT
v_gene: TRBV9
j_gene: TRBJ1-1
abundance: many
d_gene: -

CDR3aa: CASWSVGGGYTF
CDR3nt: TGTGCCAGCTGGTCCGTGGGAGGTGGCTACACCTTC
v_gene: TRBV27
j_gene: TRBJ1-2
abundance: -
d_gene: -

CDR3aa: CASLGPTGGANEQYF
CDR3nt: TGTGCCAGCCTCGGTCCGACAGGCGGGGCAAACGAGCAGTACTTC
v_gene: TRBV2
j_gene: TRBJ2-7
abundance: many
d_gene: -

CDR3aa: CASSLLQGADYGYTF
CDR3nt: TGTGCCAGCAGCTTATTACAGGGGGCTGACTATGGCTACACCTTC
v_gene: TRBV7-9
j_gene: TRBJ1-2
abundance: -
d_gene: TRBD1

CDR3aa: CASSQDAPGLGFDEQFF
CDR3nt: TGTGCCAGCAGCCAAGACGCTCCGGGACTAGGATTCGATGAGCAGTTCTTC
v_gene: TRBV3-1
j_gene: TRBJ2-1
abundance: once
d_gene: TRBD2

CDR3aa: CASSADRAASGYTF
CDR3nt: TGTGCCAGCAGCGCGGACAGGGCGGCGTCCGGCTACACCTTC
v_gene: TRBV11-2
j_gene: TRBJ1-2
abundance: -
d_gene: TRBD1

CDR3aa: CASSATVNTEAFF
CDR3nt: TGTGCCAGCAGCGCAACAGTGAACACTGAAGCTTTCTTT
v_gene: TRBV6-2/TRBV6-3
j_gene: TRBJ1-1
abundance: many
d_gene: -

CDR3aa: CAWGTLRRGRMSSGANVLTF
CDR3nt: TGTGCCTGGGGTACTCTTAGGAGGGGACGGATGAGCTCTGGGGCCAACGTCCTGACTTTC
v_gene: TRBV30
j_gene: TRBJ2-6
abundance: many
d_gene: -

CDR3aa: CASSSGLVEQYF
CDR3nt: TGTGCCAGCAGTTCAGGACTGGTAGAGCAGTACTTC
v_gene: TRBV12-3/TRBV12-4
j_gene: TRBJ2-7
abundance: many
d_gene: -

CDR3aa: CAGLRQGEAFF
CDR3nt: TGTGCCGGCCTAAGACAGGGCGAAGCTTTCTTT
v_gene: TRBV28
j_gene: TRBJ1-1
abundance: -
d_gene: TRBD1

CDR3aa: CASSVDRGREKLFF
CDR3nt: TGTGCCAGCAGCGTGGACAGGGGGAGAGAAAAACTGTTTTTT
v_gene: TRBV5-4
j_gene: TRBJ1-4
abundance: -
d_gene: TRBD1

CDR3aa: CAWNTGGRETQYF
CDR3nt: TGTGCCTGGAATACAGGGGGCAGGGAGACCCAGTACTTC
v_gene: TRBV30
j_gene: TRBJ2-5
abundance: few
d_gene: TRBD1

CDR3aa: CSARVLAGGRRGGELFF
CDR3nt: TGCAGTGCTAGAGTGTTAGCGGGAGGGCGAAGGGGCGGGGAGCTGTTTTTT
v_gene: TRBV20-1
j_gene: TRBJ2-2
abundance: -
d_gene: TRBD2

CDR3aa: CASSFDQTGVDEQYF
CDR3nt: TGTGCCAGCAGCTTCGACCAGACAGGGGTCGACGAGCAGTACTTC
v_gene: TRBV5-6
j_gene: TRBJ2-7
abundance: -
d_gene: TRBD1

CDR3aa: CSATLRKGETDTQYF
CDR3nt: TGCAGTGCTACCCTTCGAAAGGGGGAGACAGATACGCAGTATTTT
v_gene: TRBV20-1
j_gene: TRBJ2-3
abundance: few
d_gene: -

CDR3aa: CASSVQAGTYEQYF
CDR3nt: TGCGCCAGCAGTGTTCAAGCGGGGACTTACGAGCAGTACTTC
v_gene: TRBV10-2
j_gene: TRBJ2-7
abundance: many
d_gene: TRBD2

CDR3aa: CSVAPRLAGTQYF
CDR3nt: TGCAGCGTTGCACCCCGACTAGCGGGAACGCAGTATTTT
v_gene: TRBV29-1
j_gene: TRBJ2-3
abundance: few
d_gene: TRBD2

CDR3aa: CASFRRRVEQYF
CDR3nt: TGTGCCAGCTTTCGTCGGCGGGTCGAGCAGTACTTC
v_gene: TRBV2
j_gene: TRBJ2-7
abundance: many
d_gene: -

CDR3aa: CASSVRYGETQYF
CDR3nt: TGTGCCAGCAGCGTCCGGTATGGGGAGACCCAGTACTTC
v_gene: TRBV7-3
j_gene: TRBJ2-5
abundance: many
d_gene: -

CDR3aa: CAWRVLGKGTNYGYTF
CDR3nt: TGTGCCTGGAGAGTGTTGGGAAAGGGAACTAACTATGGCTACACCTTC
v_gene: TRBV30
j_gene: TRBJ1-2
abundance: few
d_gene: -

CDR3aa: CAISERTSGIDEQYF
CDR3nt: TGTGCCATCAGTGAAAGGACTAGCGGGATAGACGAGCAGTACTTC
v_gene: TRBV10-3
j_gene: TRBJ2-7
abundance: many
d_gene: TRBD2

CDR3aa: CASSFSEDLNTEAFF
CDR3nt: TGCGCCAGCAGCTTTTCGGAGGATTTGAACACTGAAGCTTTCTTT
v_gene: TRBV5-1
j_gene: TRBJ1-1
abundance: few
d_gene: -

CDR3aa: CASSLAGRGQANYGYTF
CDR3nt: TGTGCCAGCAGCTTAGCAGGCAGGGGGCAAGCTAACTATGGCTACACCTTC
v_gene: TRBV11-2
j_gene: TRBJ1-2
abundance: many
d_gene: TRBD1

CDR3aa: CASSPGTGGLGTDTQYF
CDR3nt: TGTGCCAGCTCACCAGGGACGGGAGGCCTAGGCACAGATACGCAGTATTTT
v_gene: TRBV18
j_gene: TRBJ2-3
abundance: few
d_gene: TRBD2

CDR3aa: CASSPGWGTEAFF
CDR3nt: TGTGCCAGCAGCCCCGGTTGGGGCACTGAAGCTTTCTTT
v_gene: TRBV12-3/TRBV12-4
j_gene: TRBJ1-1
abundance: many
d_gene: -

CDR3aa: CASNTGAYGYTF
CDR3nt: TGTGCCAGCAATACAGGGGCGTATGGCTACACCTTC
v_gene: TRBV28
j_gene: TRBJ1-2
abundance: many
d_gene: TRBD1

CDR3aa: CATSDPTGQTGDTQYF
CDR3nt: TGTGCCACCAGTGACCCGACCGGACAGACAGGAGATACGCAGTATTTT
v_gene: TRBV24-1
j_gene: TRBJ2-3
abundance: many
d_gene: -

CDR3aa: CASSTFDTDTQYF
CDR3nt: TGCGCCAGCAGCACTTTCGACACAGATACGCAGTATTTT
v_gene: TRBV5-1
j_gene: TRBJ2-3
abundance: many
d_gene: -

CDR3aa: CASSIHYGYTF
CDR3nt: TGTGCCAGTAGTATTCACTATGGCTACACCTTC
v_gene: TRBV19
j_gene: TRBJ1-2
abundance: few
d_gene: -

CDR3aa: CASSESPKSTDTQYF
CDR3nt: TGTGCCAGCAGTGAATCCCCGAAAAGCACAGATACGCAGTATTTT
v_gene: TRBV2
j_gene: TRBJ2-3
abundance: many
d_gene: -

CDR3aa: CASSFYGQGGETQYF
CDR3nt: TGTGCCAGCAGCTTTTATGGCCAGGGAGGCGAGACCCAGTACTTC
v_gene: TRBV11-2
j_gene: TRBJ2-5
abundance: many
d_gene: -

CDR3aa: CASSNRALESKNIQYF
CDR3nt: TGTGCCAGCAGCAACCGGGCCTTGGAGTCCAAAAACATTCAGTACTTC
v_gene: TRBV6-1
j_gene: TRBJ2-4
abundance: -
d_gene: -

CDR3aa: CASSGKPGTAQETQYF
CDR3nt: TGTGCCAGCAGCGGTAAACCTGGGACAGCCCAAGAGACCCAGTACTTC
v_gene: TRBV3-1
j_gene: TRBJ2-5
abundance: -
d_gene: TRBD1

CDR3aa: CASSPGLAGTSVETQYF
CDR3nt: TGTGCCAGCAGCCCGGGACTAGCGGGGACGTCGGTGGAGACCCAGTACTTC
v_gene: TRBV3-1
j_gene: TRBJ2-5
abundance: many
d_gene: TRBD2

CDR3aa: CAWSVDGGDEQFF
CDR3nt: TGTGCCTGGAGTGTAGATGGGGGAGATGAGCAGTTCTTC
v_gene: TRBV30
j_gene: TRBJ2-1
abundance: few
d_gene: -

CDR3aa: CASSPGGRTYEQYF
CDR3nt: TGTGCCAGCTCACCTGGAGGGAGGACCTACGAGCAGTACTTC
v_gene: TRBV18
j_gene: TRBJ2-7
abundance: many
d_gene: -

CDR3aa: CASTRLGTGELFF
CDR3nt: TGTGCCAGCACACGCCTAGGTACCGGGGAGCTGTTTTTT
v_gene: TRBV27
j_gene: TRBJ2-2
abundance: -
d_gene: -

CDR3aa: CSVGYGVNTEAFF
CDR3nt: TGCAGCGTTGGATATGGAGTGAACACTGAAGCTTTCTTT
v_gene: TRBV29-1
j_gene: TRBJ1-1
abundance: many
d_gene: -

CDR3aa: CASSYLGVYNEQFF
CDR3nt: TGTGCCAGCAGTTACTTAGGGGTATACAATGAGCAGTTCTTC
v_gene: TRBV6-5
j_gene: TRBJ2-1
abundance: once
d_gene: -

CDR3aa: CASSQGVAVEAFF
CDR3nt: TGTGCCAGTTCTCAGGGAGTAGCAGTTGAAGCTTTCTTT
v_gene: TRBV12-3/TRBV12-4
j_gene: TRBJ1-1
abundance: many
d_gene: -

CDR3aa: CSAWGPRVETQYF
CDR3nt: TGCAGTGCCTGGGGACCGAGAGTAGAGACCCAGTACTTC
v_gene: TRBV20-1
j_gene: TRBJ2-5
abundance: many
d_gene: -

CDR3aa: CASSQGWTGLGQFF
CDR3nt: TGCGCCAGCAGCCAAGGTTGGACAGGACTAGGGCAGTTCTTC
v_gene: TRBV4-1
j_gene: TRBJ2-1
abundance: -
d_gene: -

CDR3aa: CASSSDGLYSYEQYF
CDR3nt: TGCGCCAGCAGCTCGGACGGACTTTACTCCTACGAGCAGTACTTC
v_gene: TRBV5-1
j_gene: TRBJ2-7
abundance: few
d_gene: -

CDR3aa: CASSQPLSRGAYEQYF
CDR3nt: TGCGCCAGCAGCCAACCACTATCCAGGGGAGCCTACGAGCAGTACTTC
v_gene: TRBV5-1
j_gene: TRBJ2-7
abundance: many
d_gene: -

CDR3aa: CASSPGGQNYGYTF
CDR3nt: TGTGCCAGCTCACCAGGGGGACAGAACTATGGCTACACCTTC
v_gene: TRBV18
j_gene: TRBJ1-2
abundance: -
d_gene: TRBD1

CDR3aa: CASSWARSKETQYF
CDR3nt: TGTGCAAGCAGTTGGGCACGTTCGAAGGAGACCCAGTACTTC
v_gene: TRBV28
j_gene: TRBJ2-5
abundance: -
d_gene: -

CDR3aa: CASYHSSGSTDTQYF
CDR3nt: TGCGCCAGCTACCATAGCAGCGGGAGCACAGATACGCAGTATTTT
v_gene: TRBV5-1
j_gene: TRBJ2-3
abundance: many
d_gene: -

CDR3aa: CASSGIVEIEQFF
CDR3nt: TGTGCCAGCAGCGGTATCGTCGAAATTGAGCAGTTCTTC
v_gene: TRBV2
j_gene: TRBJ2-1
abundance: many
d_gene: -

CDR3aa: CASRLGGAAEAFF
CDR3nt: TGTGCCAGCCGTCTCGGGGGGGCGGCTGAAGCTTTCTTT
v_gene: TRBV4-2
j_gene: TRBJ1-1
abundance: -
d_gene: -

CDR3aa: CASSFRVVEETQYF
CDR3nt: TGTGCCAGCAGCTTTCGAGTGGTGGAGGAGACCCAGTACTTC
v_gene: TRBV5-1
j_gene: TRBJ2-5
abundance: -
d_gene: -

CDR3aa: CASSLNRDRGDTQYF
CDR3nt: TGTGCCAGCAGCCTAAACCGGGACAGGGGAGATACGCAGTATTTT
v_gene: TRBV13
j_gene: TRBJ2-3
abundance: many
d_gene: TRBD1

CDR3aa: CASSVFTDTQYF
CDR3nt: TGTGCCAGCAGCGTCTTCACAGATACGCAGTATTTT
v_gene: TRBV7-2
j_gene: TRBJ2-3
abundance: many
d_gene: -

CDR3aa: CAWSKGGLQPQHF
CDR3nt: TGTGCCTGGAGTAAAGGGGGGTTGCAGCCCCAGCATTTT
v_gene: TRBV30
j_gene: TRBJ1-5
abundance: many
d_gene: -

CDR3aa: CAISEMGRAGGNEQFF
CDR3nt: TGTGCCATCAGTGAGATGGGTAGGGCAGGGGGCAATGAGCAGTTCTTC
v_gene: TRBV10-3
j_gene: TRBJ2-1
abundance: -
d_gene: TRBD1